This T cell receptor beta chain emerged from a study of T cell responses to AZD1222 COVID-19 vaccine. General observations from the study: Only after the peak T cell response were repertoires sampled. Unmutated regions of variants are reportedly targeted by nearly half of spike-specific TCRs. Clonal diversity was possibly underestimated, and white British individuals and females predominated among donors. Among AZD1222 vaccinees, only five to seven were seropositive at baseline.

V was pared by 2 bases and J by 7 bases, with 5 bases of the junction left unmatched. CDR1 and CDR2 from the germline V gene are SGHVS and FNYEAQ. The CDR3 has 15 residues. A single count supports this clone. Its antigen is unknown. Data came from immunoSEQ multiplex PCR; TCRdb stores just in-frame clones and leaves some out. The sample consists of tens of thousands of clones, 90% of them appearing once. This clonotype originated in an adult in good health. Specimen: peripheral blood, collected on day 0 of AZD1222 vaccination. The chain combines TRBV7-6 with TRBJ2-2; 9 bases line up with TRBD2. CDR3 region: CASSLIGLASGELFF. The CDR3 bases are TGTGCCAGCAGCTTAATCGGACTAGCGAGCGGGGAGCTGTTTTTT. The whole variable domain, remainder taken from reference TRBV7-6 and TRBJ2-2, is GAGVSQSPRYKVTKRGQDVALRCDPISGHVSLYWYRQALGQGPEFLTYFNYEAQQDKSGLPNDRFSAERPEGSISTLTIQRTEQRDSAMYRCASSLIGLASGELFFGEGSRLTVL.